Shown below are 14 T cell receptor beta chains from a single sample sequenced in a study of cytomegalovirus exposure and HLA in healthy donors. Method: immunoSEQ multiplex PCR; TCRdb's copy keeps in-frame clones and lacks some. Here the sample spans over 200,000 clones, 85% to 90% being singletons. Sequenced sample: PBMCs. These receptors all come from a woman between 18 and 30 years old in good health and CMV-seronegative.

This sequence joins TRBV27 and TRBJ2-1; D remains ambiguous. The germline V and J ends were trimmed by 3 bases and 7 bases, with 10 bases remaining between them. The CDR3 spans 13 residues. Germline V CDR1 and CDR2: MNHEY, SMNVEV (reference sequence). CDR3 DNA sequence: TGTGCCAGCAGTTTTAGTGCATGGAATGAGCAGTTCTTC. This encodes CASSFSAWNEQFF.

The V call is TRBV28, the J call TRBJ1-3, with D tentatively TRBD1 (5 bases). Germline V gives CDR1 MDHEN, CDR2 SYDVKM. This CDR3 spans 14 amino acids. V shed 2 bases and J shed 7 bases, with 12 bases lying between them. CDR3 in DNA: TGTGCCAGCAGTTTACAGGGCTCCTACAACACCATATATTTT. Its translation is CASSLQGSYNTIYF.

This sequence joins TRBV18 and TRBJ2-2, with D maybe TRBD1 (6 bases). Trimming took off 2 bases at V and 3 bases at J, with 10 bases between the two ends. Germline V gives CDR1 KGHSH, CDR2 LQKENI. The CDR3 is 15 residues long. The CDR3 DNA follows: TGTGCCAGCTCACCAGGGGGCGCCGACACCGGGGAGCTGTTTTTT. Encoded protein: CASSPGGADTGELFF.

J is TRBJ2-2 and V is TRBV12-5; D is unresolved. This CDR3 contains 13 residues. Per germline, CDR1 LGHNT and CDR2 FRNRAP. With 2 bases removed from V and 2 bases from J, the gap between germline ends came to 3 bases. CDR3 loop: CASGLLNTGELFF. For the CDR3, the DNA is TGTGCTAGTGGTTTGCTTAACACCGGGGAGCTGTTTTTT.

V gene TRBV28 combines with J gene TRBJ2-1, with TRBD2 matching over 10 bases. Germline values: CDR1 MDHEN, CDR2 SYDVKM. The CDR3 is 15 amino acids. Trimming took 6 bases from V and 4 from J; bases not matched to a gene: 6. In nucleotides, the CDR3 is TGTGCCAGCAGAACCGGGACTAGCGCTTACAATGAGCAGTTCTTC. It encodes CASRTGTSAYNEQFF.

The genes are TRBV11-1 and TRBJ1-1; D is unclear. The germline V gene encodes CDR1 SGHAT and CDR2 FQDESV (reference sequence). CDR3 length: 13 amino acids. Deletions cut 3 bases from V and 1 base from J, with 6 bases between. CDR3 loop: CASSFAPNTEAFF. Written as DNA, the CDR3 is TGTGCCAGCAGCTTCGCGCCGAACACTGAAGCTTTCTTT.

The J gene is TRBJ2-7, the V gene TRBV13, with 11 bases aligning to TRBD2. CDR3 length: 16 amino acids. The ends lost 2 bases at V and 9 bases at J; junction bases unmatched: 12. The V gene's germline CDR1 is PRHDT and CDR2 FYEKMQ (reference sequence). The CDR3 DNA sequence: TGTGCCAGCAGCTTAAGCCTAGCGGGAGGTACTGTGGGGCAGTACTTC. The encoded protein is CASSLSLAGGTVGQYF. The variable domain in full, completed from reference TRBV13 and TRBJ2-7, reads AAGVIQSPRHLIKEKRETATLKCYPIPRHDTVYWYQQGPGQDPQFLISFYEKMQSDKGSIPDRFSAQQFSDYHSELNMSSLELGDSALYFCASSLSLAGGTVGQYFGPGTRLTVT.

The chain recombines TRBV7-9 with TRBJ2-1; 8 bases line up with TRBD2. Germline CDR1 SEHNR, CDR2 FQNEAQ (reference sequence). V lost 1 base and J lost 5; bases outside the gene matches: 10. There are 17 residues in the CDR3. The CDR3 is CASSLVGTSTVNNEQFF. DNA of the CDR3: TGTGCCAGCAGCTTAGTCGGGACTAGTACCGTTAACAATGAGCAGTTCTTC. The full variable domain, its missing parts supplied by reference TRBV7-9 and TRBJ2-1, is DTGVSQNPRHKITKRGQNVTFRCDPISEHNRLYWYRQTLGQGPEFLTYFQNEAQLEKSRLLSDRFSAERPKGSFSTLEIQRTEQGDSAMYLCASSLVGTSTVNNEQFFGPGTRLTVL.

The chain employs TRBV28 and TRBJ2-1; 11 nucleotides match TRBD2. Germline assignment: CDR1 MDHEN and CDR2 SYDVKM. After removal of 4 bases from V and 5 bases from J, the junction contained 10 bases not matched to a gene. The CDR3 has 17 amino acids. CDR3 residues: CASSSIAGGVIHNEQFF. CDR3 coding DNA: TGTGCCAGCAGTTCCATAGCGGGAGGGGTAATCCACAATGAGCAGTTCTTC.

This chain links TRBV5-1 with TRBJ2-1; TRBD2 matches at 7 bases. The length of the CDR3 is 16 residues. Looked up from germline, CDR1 is SGHRS and CDR2 is YFSETQ. Trimming took 5 bases from V and 0 from J; bases not matched to a gene: 8. The CDR3 bases are TGCGCCAGCAGTCGGCTAGCGGAGCTCTCCTACAATGAGCAGTTCTTC. It translates to CASSRLAELSYNEQFF.

The J gene is TRBJ1-2, the V gene TRBV2; no reliable D call. V gave up 5 bases and J gave up 1 base, with 11 bases separating them. The CDR3 contains 14 residues. Germline V gene sequence: CDR1 SNHLY, CDR2 FYNNEI. In DNA, the CDR3 is TGTGCCAGCAGTTGGGAGGGATTTAACTATGGCTACACCTTC. It yields the protein CASSWEGFNYGYTF.

The sample holds one count of this clone. The genes are TRBV5-1 and TRBJ2-5; 8 bases align to TRBD1. V dropped 2 bases and J dropped 5; count of bases not matched to a gene: 5. Germline values: CDR1 SGHRS, CDR2 YFSETQ. This CDR3 spans 14 amino acids. Here the CDR3 DNA reads TGCGCCAGCAGCTTCAGGGGACAGGAGGAGACCCAGTACTTC. The encoded protein is CASSFRGQEETQYF.

The gene calls are TRBV4-1 and TRBJ2-5; TRBD2 matches at 11 bases. This CDR3 spans 17 amino acids. After removal of 4 bases from V and 5 bases from J, the junction contained 12 bases not matched to a gene. Per the germline V gene, CDR1 is MGHRA and CDR2 is YSYEKL. The CDR3 is CASSLRLAGGPRETQYF. The CDR3 DNA follows: TGCGCCAGCAGCCTGCGCTTAGCGGGAGGGCCGAGGGAGACCCAGTACTTC.

The rearrangement joins TRBV7-3 to TRBJ1-1, with 7 nucleotides matching TRBD1. The CDR3 covers 15 residues. From germline, CDR1 is SGHTA and CDR2 FQGTGA. The V segment lost 2 bases and the J segment 1 base; nucleotides outside the gene matches: 4. CDR3: CASSLDRVSNTEAFF. The CDR3 coding sequence is TGTGCCAGCAGCTTAGACAGGGTCTCGAACACTGAAGCTTTCTTT.